A selection of T cell receptor beta chains follows, all from one sample in a study of cytomegalovirus exposure and HLA in healthy donors. The protocol was immunoSEQ multiplex PCR, while the TCRdb copy is restricted to in-frame clones and leaves out a portion. This table holds approximately 190,000 clones, 75% to 80% found once. Sequenced input: PBMCs. These receptors all come from a woman aged 25-40 years in good health and CMV-seropositive. The CDR3 runs from the conserved cysteine through the conserved F or W.

len: 14; j_gene: TRBJ2-1; v_gene: TRBV7-2; CDR3aa: CASSPPGGRTVQFF
len: 17; j_gene: TRBJ1-1; v_gene: TRBV7-9; CDR3aa: CASSLSGGGMGYTEAFF
len: 13; j_gene: TRBJ1-2; v_gene: TRBV2; CDR3aa: CASSQDSNYGYTF
len: 16; j_gene: TRBJ1-1; v_gene: TRBV28; CDR3aa: CASNMDRAKMNTEAFF
len: 16; j_gene: TRBJ2-6; v_gene: TRBV4-3; CDR3aa: CASSQDGGAGANVLTF
len: 15; j_gene: TRBJ2-3; v_gene: TRBV5-4; CDR3aa: CAGRGGPYPTDTQYF
len: 17; j_gene: TRBJ2-7; v_gene: TRBV27; CDR3aa: CASSKRKRDRESYEQYF
len: 16; j_gene: TRBJ2-4; v_gene: TRBV19; CDR3aa: CASSRSFAGESGIQYF
len: 15; j_gene: TRBJ2-7; v_gene: TRBV4-1; CDR3aa: CASSQVPGSSYEQYF
len: 15; j_gene: TRBJ1-5; v_gene: TRBV7-3; CDR3aa: CASRAEGASNQPQHF
len: 16; j_gene: TRBJ1-2; v_gene: TRBV7-2; CDR3aa: CASSLNQGGRYYGYTF
len: 15; j_gene: TRBJ2-1; v_gene: TRBV5-1; CDR3aa: CASSVAANSYNEQFF
len: 11; j_gene: TRBJ2-3; v_gene: TRBV6-6; CDR3aa: CASSQSSTQYF
len: 13; j_gene: TRBJ1-1; v_gene: TRBV29-1; CDR3aa: CSAANNMNTEAFF
len: 14; j_gene: TRBJ2-2; v_gene: TRBV2; CDR3aa: CASVQVDGTGELFF
len: 14; j_gene: TRBJ1-5; v_gene: TRBV6-5; CDR3aa: CASSWKAGNQPQHF
len: 13; j_gene: TRBJ2-3; v_gene: TRBV9; CDR3aa: CASSYYQTDTQYF
len: 14; j_gene: TRBJ1-1; v_gene: TRBV5-8; CDR3aa: CASRLQGKVTEAFF
len: 13; j_gene: TRBJ2-1; v_gene: TRBV5-1; CDR3aa: CASSLEPHGEQFF
len: 13; j_gene: TRBJ2-1; v_gene: TRBV7-9; CDR3aa: CASSLQGGNEQFF
len: 15; j_gene: TRBJ2-4; v_gene: TRBV2; CDR3aa: CASSDQGRGLGIQYF
len: 15; j_gene: TRBJ2-3; v_gene: TRBV7-6; CDR3aa: CASSLGQGSTDTQYF
len: 15; j_gene: TRBJ1-2; v_gene: TRBV28; CDR3aa: CASTAPGRDNYGYTF
len: 14; j_gene: TRBJ1-4; v_gene: TRBV7-9; CDR3aa: CASSLMGGDEKLFF
len: 18; j_gene: TRBJ2-1; v_gene: TRBV7-9; CDR3aa: CASSSAGQGPSSYNEQFF
len: 16; j_gene: TRBJ2-2; v_gene: TRBV28; CDR3aa: CASSASTGGWTGELFF
len: 13; j_gene: TRBJ2-1; v_gene: TRBV7-2; CDR3aa: CASTPRGVRSIFF
len: 12; j_gene: TRBJ1-2; v_gene: TRBV28; CDR3aa: CASSPPGQVLLF
len: 13; j_gene: TRBJ1-1; v_gene: TRBV29-1; CDR3aa: CSHSRGENTEAFF
len: 13; j_gene: TRBJ2-3; v_gene: TRBV19; CDR3aa: CASSIGGSDTQYF
len: 14; j_gene: TRBJ2-7; v_gene: TRBV19; CDR3aa: CASSIRDTNYEQYF
len: 14; j_gene: TRBJ2-4; v_gene: TRBV28; CDR3aa: CASSFGGNKNIQYF
len: 15; j_gene: TRBJ1-3; v_gene: TRBV11-2; CDR3aa: CASSGGGFSGNTIYF
len: 16; j_gene: TRBJ1-4; v_gene: TRBV19; CDR3aa: CASSGRTGSTNEKLFF
len: 19; j_gene: TRBJ2-7; v_gene: TRBV27; CDR3aa: CASSLRPSGLAGGSYEQYF
len: 13; j_gene: TRBJ1-4; v_gene: TRBV30; CDR3aa: CASTQVFNEKLFF
len: 15; j_gene: TRBJ1-5; v_gene: TRBV10-3; CDR3aa: CAIRSGQNSNQPQHF
len: 16; j_gene: TRBJ1-1; v_gene: TRBV7-2; CDR3aa: CASSLTSDRGNTEAFF
len: 14; j_gene: TRBJ1-5; v_gene: TRBV4-3; CDR3aa: CASSQAQGGQPQHF
len: 15; j_gene: TRBJ2-1; v_gene: TRBV9; CDR3aa: CASSVQGNSYNEQFF
len: 17; j_gene: TRBJ2-3; v_gene: TRBV27; CDR3aa: CASSWLAGGASTDTQYF
len: 16; j_gene: TRBJ2-3; v_gene: TRBV5-6; CDR3aa: CASSPDRGVSSDTQYF
len: 15; j_gene: TRBJ1-1; v_gene: TRBV19; CDR3aa: CASSIQGTMNTEAFF
len: 12; j_gene: TRBJ2-1; v_gene: TRBV7-3; CDR3aa: CASSFRSGEQFF
len: 16; j_gene: TRBJ2-3; v_gene: TRBV6-4; CDR3aa: CASSDNGGRGTDTQYF
len: 15; j_gene: TRBJ2-3; v_gene: TRBV9; CDR3aa: CASSVGQGTADTQYF
len: 14; j_gene: TRBJ1-1; v_gene: TRBV7-9; CDR3aa: CASSPGQGNTEAFF
len: 15; j_gene: TRBJ1-5; v_gene: TRBV28; CDR3aa: CASIQLGTGFKPQHF
len: 17; j_gene: TRBJ1-4; v_gene: TRBV7-9; CDR3aa: CASSFNGDFPTAEKLFF
len: 15; j_gene: TRBJ1-4; v_gene: TRBV7-9; CDR3aa: CASSRSTGGNEKLFF
len: 14; j_gene: TRBJ2-7; v_gene: TRBV7-9; CDR3aa: CASILGQGFYEQYF
len: 12; j_gene: TRBJ2-7; v_gene: TRBV30; CDR3aa: CAWDAVGREQYF
len: 15; j_gene: TRBJ2-7; v_gene: TRBV28; CDR3aa: CASTGDRGRSYEQYF
len: 15; j_gene: TRBJ1-1; v_gene: TRBV29-1; CDR3aa: CSARQGTGVSTEAFF
len: 14; j_gene: TRBJ1-1; v_gene: TRBV5-1; CDR3aa: CASSLVGGNTEAFF